This T cell receptor (beta chain) was sequenced in a study of cytomegalovirus exposure and HLA in healthy donors. A note on this clone: What it recognizes is unknown.

The PCR used 60 Vbeta and 13 Jbeta primers. The repertoire was sequenced with immunoSEQ multiplex PCR; TCRdb's copy has only in-frame clones and lacks some. Of about 150,000 clones in the sample, about four fifths were seen once. Trimming removed 5 bases from V and 10 bases from J; junction bases left unmatched: 17. CDR3 length: 17 amino acids. CDR1 is SGHVS and CDR2 is FQNEAQ in the germline V gene. Notes on the study in general: Most TCR sequences proved rare, with some public TCRs found in many donors. When presence/absence was analysed, sequencing depth was taken to be roughly uniform across donors. In a later analysis, common viral pathogens appeared linked to several of the most significant clusters.

J is TRBJ2-2 and V is TRBV7-8; 9 nucleotides align to TRBD2. The receptor was isolated from a human donor in good health. Sequences were obtained from PBMCs. CDR3 DNA: TGTGCCAGCAGCCTGCCTTGGACTAGCGCCGGAGGAGAGGAGCTGTTTTTT. Amino acid sequence: CASSLPWTSAGGEELFF.